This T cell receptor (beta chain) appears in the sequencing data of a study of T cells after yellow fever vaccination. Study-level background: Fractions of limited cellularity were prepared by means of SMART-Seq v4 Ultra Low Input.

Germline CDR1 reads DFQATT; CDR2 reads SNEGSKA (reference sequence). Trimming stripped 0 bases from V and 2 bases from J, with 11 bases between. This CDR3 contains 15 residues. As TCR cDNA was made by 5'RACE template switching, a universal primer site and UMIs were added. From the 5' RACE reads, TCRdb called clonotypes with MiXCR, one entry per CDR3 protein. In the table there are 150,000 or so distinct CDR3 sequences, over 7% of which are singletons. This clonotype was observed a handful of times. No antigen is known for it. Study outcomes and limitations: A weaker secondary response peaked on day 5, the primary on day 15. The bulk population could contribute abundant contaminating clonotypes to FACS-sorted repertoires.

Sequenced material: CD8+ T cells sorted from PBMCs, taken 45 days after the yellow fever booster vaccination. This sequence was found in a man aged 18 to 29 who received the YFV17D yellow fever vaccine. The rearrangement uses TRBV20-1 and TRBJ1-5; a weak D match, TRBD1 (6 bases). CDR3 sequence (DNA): TGCAGTGCTAGAGAGCAGGGGAGAGGCAATCAGCCCCAGCATTTT. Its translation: CSAREQGRGNQPQHF.